Listed below are T cell receptor beta chains from one sample, sequenced in a study of T cells in Graves' hyperthyroidism and ophthalmopathy. TCRdb called the multiplex PCR reads again in MiXCR, with one record for every CDR3 protein. The profile shows hundreds of thousands of distinct CDR3 sequences, roughly 16% of them singletons. Sample: blood. Every receptor here comes from a woman aged 40 to 50 with Graves' ophthalmopathy. The CDR3 runs from the conserved cysteine through the conserved F or W. The D gene is left open where the match is weak. The size entry is marked missing in some rows and otherwise reads once, few, many or a size class.

TRBV4-1	NA	TRBJ1-5	NA	CASSQVDGGVQPQHF	TGCGCCAGCAGCCAAGTTGACGGGGGCGTTCAGCCCCAGCATTTT
TRBV2	many	TRBJ2-1	TRBD2	CASSREDTPFNEQFF	TGTGCCAGCAGTCGGGAGGACACCCCCTTCAATGAGCAGTTCTTC
TRBV19	NA	TRBJ1-2	TRBD1	CASRAGTGDGYTF	TGTGCCAGTAGGGCCGGGACAGGGGATGGCTACACCTTC
TRBV7-3	NA	TRBJ2-5	NA	CASSPGLAAETQYF	TGTGCCAGCAGCCCGGGATTGGCGGCAGAGACCCAGTACTTC
TRBV10-1	NA	TRBJ2-3	TRBD2	CASSEPIPPGLAGVGDTQYF	TGCGCCAGCAGTGAGCCAATTCCTCCGGGACTAGCGGGAGTGGGTGATACGCAGTATTTT
TRBV28	many	TRBJ1-1	NA	CASSPGGTKNTEAFF	TGTGCCAGCAGTCCCGGAGGGACAAAGAACACTGAAGCTTTCTTT
TRBV4-1	many	TRBJ2-5	TRBD2	CASSQLPGGDMREETQYF	TGCGCCAGCAGCCAACTCCCGGGAGGAGATATGCGGGAAGAGACCCAGTACTTC
TRBV6-1	NA	TRBJ1-5	NA	CASTLGPSNQPQHF	TGTGCCAGCACCCTCGGGCCGAGCAATCAGCCCCAGCATTTT
TRBV7-3	NA	TRBJ2-3	NA	CASSYSSGFTDTQYF	TGTGCCAGCAGTTACAGCAGTGGCTTCACAGATACGCAGTATTTT
TRBV2	many	TRBJ2-7	NA	CASLMGSSYEQYF	TGTGCCAGCCTAATGGGAAGTAGCTACGAGCAGTACTTC
TRBV27	many	TRBJ1-2	NA	CASSSRRNYGYTF	TGTGCCAGCAGTTCCCGGCGGAACTATGGCTACACCTTC
TRBV30	few	TRBJ2-2	NA	CAWSVWGAPGELFF	TGTGCCTGGAGTGTTTGGGGGGCCCCCGGGGAGCTGTTTTTT
TRBV6-5	few	TRBJ2-5	NA	CASSYFSGEETQYF	TGTGCCAGCAGTTACTTTTCCGGTGAAGAGACCCAGTACTTC
TRBV7-9	NA	TRBJ2-7	NA	CASSRWAPGRYSYEQYF	TGTGCCAGCAGCCGATGGGCTCCGGGGCGGTACTCCTACGAGCAGTACTTC
TRBV7-9	few	TRBJ2-6	NA	CASILQGNSGANVLTF	TGTGCCAGCATCCTTCAAGGCAACTCTGGGGCCAACGTCCTGACTTTC
TRBV11-1	many	TRBJ1-1	TRBD1	CASSLDRGLTEAFF	TGTGCCAGCAGCCTAGACAGGGGGCTCACTGAAGCTTTCTTT
TRBV7-4	NA	TRBJ2-5	NA	CASSSRGAETQYF	TGTGCCAGCAGCAGCAGGGGAGCAGAGACCCAGTACTTC
TRBV6-5	NA	TRBJ1-3	NA	CASSWRQGSGNTIYF	TGTGCCAGCAGTTGGAGGCAGGGCTCTGGAAACACCATATATTTT
TRBV19	NA	TRBJ2-3	NA	CASSSQGRGADTQYF	TGTGCCAGTAGTAGTCAAGGCAGGGGCGCAGATACGCAGTATTTT
TRBV11-1	many	TRBJ2-7	NA	CASSFVDTEGYEQYF	TGTGCCAGCAGCTTCGTGGACACGGAGGGCTACGAGCAGTACTTC
TRBV5-6	NA	TRBJ2-2	TRBD2	CASSLGGPLRAGGPHGELFF	TGTGCCAGCAGCTTGGGGGGCCCTCTGAGGGCGGGAGGGCCTCACGGGGAGCTGTTTTTT
TRBV30	few	TRBJ2-2	TRBD2	CAWAPTSGSAGELFF	TGTGCCTGGGCCCCCACTAGCGGGAGCGCCGGGGAGCTGTTTTTT
TRBV30	many	TRBJ2-1	TRBD2	CAHTLREASNEQFF	TGTGCCCATACGCTACGGGAGGCCTCCAATGAGCAGTTCTTC
TRBV9	NA	TRBJ2-7	NA	CASKNKGPTNEQYF	TGTGCCAGCAAGAACAAGGGCCCAACTAACGAGCAGTACTTC
TRBV7-2	NA	TRBJ2-7	TRBD1	CASSLAGDRASYEQYF	TGTGCCAGCAGCTTAGCTGGAGACAGGGCGTCCTACGAGCAGTACTTC
TRBV5-1	many	TRBJ2-1	TRBD2	CASSLDSGRAEREQFF	TGCGCCAGCAGCTTGGACAGCGGGAGGGCCGAAAGGGAGCAGTTCTTC
TRBV5-6	many	TRBJ2-7	NA	CASSLLGYSYEQYF	TGTGCCAGCAGCTTGCTTGGATACTCCTACGAGCAGTACTTC
TRBV28	many	TRBJ1-1	NA	CASSVGALWQMNTEAFF	TGTGCCAGCAGTGTGGGCGCGCTTTGGCAGATGAACACTGAAGCTTTCTTT
TRBV11-1	many	TRBJ2-1	NA	CASSLEAISSYNEQFF	TGTGCCAGCAGCTTAGAGGCTATAAGCTCCTACAATGAGCAGTTCTTC
TRBV5-5	few	TRBJ2-3	NA	CASSLDTSTDTQYF	TGTGCCAGCAGCTTGGACACTAGCACAGATACGCAGTATTTT
TRBV7-8	NA	TRBJ2-3	NA	CASSFRGGEDTQYF	TGTGCCAGCAGTTTTAGGGGGGGCGAAGATACGCAGTATTTT
TRBV5-1	NA	TRBJ2-2	TRBD1	CASSRNRDSNTGELFF	TGCGCCAGCAGCAGGAACAGGGACAGCAACACCGGGGAGCTGTTTTTT
TRBV28	few	TRBJ2-2	NA	CASNVESGELFF	TGTGCCAGCAACGTTGAGTCCGGGGAGCTGTTTTTT
TRBV25-1	NA	TRBJ1-4	NA	CASSESGALTNNEKLFF	TGTGCCAGCAGTGAATCGGGGGCCTTAACTAATAATGAAAAACTGTTTTTT
TRBV3-1	few	TRBJ1-6	NA	CASSRRQSLINSPLHF	TGTGCCAGCAGCCGGCGACAGAGCTTAATTAATTCACCCCTCCACTTT
TRBV27	many	TRBJ2-7	NA	CASSSGAQPIYEQYF	TGTGCCAGCAGTTCAGGCGCGCAGCCAATCTACGAGCAGTACTTC
TRBV5-1	NA	TRBJ1-2	NA	CVSSPALHKDGYTF	TGCGTCAGCAGCCCCGCCCTACATAAAGATGGCTACACCTTC
TRBV7-9	few	TRBJ2-2	NA	CASSLHQANTGELFF	TGTGCCAGCAGCTTACACCAGGCCAACACCGGGGAGCTGTTTTTT
TRBV6-1	few	TRBJ1-1	TRBD1	CASSDIGQGLNTEAFF	TGTGCCAGCAGTGACATCGGACAGGGACTGAACACTGAAGCTTTCTTT
TRBV18	NA	TRBJ2-1	TRBD2	CVSSSGTSGTNEQFF	TGTGTCAGCTCATCCGGGACTAGCGGGACCAATGAGCAGTTCTTC
TRBV20-1	many	TRBJ1-6	NA	CSAKTGSGSPLHF	TGCAGTGCCAAGACAGGTTCGGGTTCACCCCTCCACTTT
TRBV3-1	NA	TRBJ2-5	NA	CASSLGGGAYRETQYF	TGTGCCAGCAGCCTGGGGGGCGGGGCGTACCGAGAGACCCAGTACTTC
TRBV28	many	TRBJ2-3	TRBD2	CASRTREGLKALTDTQYF	TGTGCCAGCAGAACCCGGGAGGGACTTAAAGCCCTCACAGATACGCAGTATTTT
TRBV5-1	many	TRBJ1-1	TRBD1	CASSLGQGAYTEAFF	TGCGCCAGCAGCTTGGGGCAGGGGGCGTACACTGAAGCTTTCTTT
TRBV2	many	TRBJ1-1	NA	CASRRQGSSTEAFF	TGTGCCAGCAGACGTCAGGGGAGTAGCACTGAAGCTTTCTTT
TRBV29-1	few	TRBJ2-5	NA	CSGVSGGETQYF	TGCAGCGGAGTCAGCGGCGGAGAGACCCAGTACTTC
TRBV3-1	few	TRBJ1-2	NA	CASNREGDGGYTF	TGTGCCAGCAACAGAGAGGGGGACGGGGGCTACACCTTC
TRBV6-1	few	TRBJ2-1	TRBD2	CASSRSGTYYNEQFF	TGTGCCAGCAGCCGTAGCGGGACTTACTACAATGAGCAGTTCTTC
TRBV2	many	TRBJ2-7	TRBD1	CASRAGTGTYEQYF	TGTGCCAGCAGGGCCGGGACAGGGACCTACGAGCAGTACTTC
TRBV20-1	many	TRBJ1-1	NA	CSAVRSSVGTEAFF	TGCAGTGCTGTACGCTCCTCAGTGGGCACTGAAGCTTTCTTT
TRBV20-1	many	TRBJ1-1	TRBD1	CSARPGTGVWNTEAFF	TGCAGTGCTAGGCCCGGGACAGGGGTTTGGAACACTGAAGCTTTCTTT